Below, 32 T cell receptor beta chains from the same sample are listed, as sequenced in a study of brain T cells in children with intractable seizures. Only in-frame clones appear in the TCRdb table, and some are missing; sequencing was by immunoSEQ multiplex PCR. The sample has around 100,000 clones; under 95% are singletons. Material: peripheral blood, obtained at surgery. The receptors originated from a boy under two years old with hemimegalencephaly and intractable seizures.

The CDR3 loop reads CASLQWAASGTGKGSYEQYF. CDR3 DNA sequence: TGTGCCAGCCTGCAGTGGGCGGCTAGCGGAACGGGGAAGGGCTCCTACGAGCAGTACTTC. This chain uses TRBV28 with TRBJ2-7; 7 bases line up with TRBD2. Germline V gene lookup returns CDR1 MDHEN and CDR2 SYDVKM. The J segment lost 0 bases and the V segment lost 8 bases, leaving 25 bases of the junction unmatched. This CDR3 contains 20 residues.

The rearrangement links TRBV19 to TRBJ2-7; 8 positions agree with TRBD1. Unmatched junction bases numbered 9, after V lost 6 bases and J lost 2 bases. Germline V lookup: CDR1 LNHDA, CDR2 SQIVND (reference sequence). The CDR3 is 15 residues long. The CDR3 DNA reads as TGTGCCAGTAGAATGACAGGGGCTTCTGCCTACGAGCAGTACTTC. This codes for CASRMTGASAYEQYF.

CDR3 loop: CASSLYGKTEAFF. The CDR3 DNA follows: TGCGCCAGCAGCTTGTACGGTAAGACTGAAGCTTTCTTT. The chain links TRBV5-1 to TRBJ1-1, with D unclear. Trimming cost V 1 base and J 5 bases, with 9 bases left between them. CDR3 length equals 13 residues. Germline loops: CDR1 SGHRS, CDR2 YFSETQ.

V usage is TRBV7-2 and J usage is TRBJ2-2, with D maybe TRBD2 (5 bases). This CDR3 is built from 16 residues. Germline CDR1 reads SGHTA; CDR2 reads FQGNSA. Trimming removed 1 base at V and 3 bases at J, with 12 bases between. In DNA, the CDR3 is TGTGCCAGCAGCTTAGAGGTTAGCGCGTACACCGGGGAGCTGTTTTTT. Protein: CASSLEVSAYTGELFF.

The chain has TRBV7-2 and TRBJ2-7; the D gene could be TRBD1 or TRBD2 (7 bases each). In germline, CDR1 is SGHTA, CDR2 FQGNSA. The CDR3 spans 15 residues. V lost 2 bases to trimming and J lost 4 bases, with 15 bases between them. CDR3 amino acids: CASSLPRQGGYEQYF. The CDR3 DNA follows: TGTGCCAGCAGCTTACCCCGCCAGGGGGGGTACGAGCAGTACTTC.

The chain is built from TRBV5-4 and TRBJ2-5, with 7 bases aligning to TRBD1. After removal of 4 bases from V and 1 base from J, the junction contained 7 bases not matched to a gene. CDR1 and CDR2 from the germline V gene are SGHNT and YYREEE (reference sequence). The CDR3 sequence is 15 residues long. CDR3 in amino acids: CASSPLQGTQETQYF. As DNA, the CDR3 is TGTGCCAGCAGCCCACTACAGGGGACCCAAGAGACCCAGTACTTC. Complete variable domain (other parts from reference TRBV5-4 and TRBJ2-5): ETGVTQSPTHLIKTRGQQVTLRCSSQSGHNTVSWYQQALGQGPQFIFQYYREEENGRGNFPPRFSGLQFPNYSSELNVNALELDDSALYLCASSPLQGTQETQYFGPGTRLLVL.

This chain connects TRBV7-9 to TRBJ2-1; the match to TRBD2 covers 8 bases. CDR3 length: 16 residues. J was trimmed by 4 bases and V by 5 bases; bases with no gene match: 10. CDR1 SEHNR and CDR2 FQNEAQ come from the germline V gene (reference sequence). CDR3 nucleotides: TGTGCCAGCAGCCACCTACTAGCGGACCTGTACAATGAGCAGTTCTTC. Translating it yields CASSHLLADLYNEQFF. The full variable domain, completed using reference TRBV7-9 and TRBJ2-1, is DTGVSQNPRHKITKRGQNVTFRCDPISEHNRLYWYRQTLGQGPEFLTYFQNEAQLEKSRLLSDRFSAERPKGSFSTLEIQRTEQGDSAMYLCASSHLLADLYNEQFFGPGTRLTVL.

The V gene is TRBV6-4, the J gene TRBJ1-1, with TRBD1 matching over 7 bases. The CDR3 is made up of 14 amino acids. CDR1 is MRHNA and CDR2 is SNTAGT in the germline V gene. Trimming cost V 6 bases and J 1 base; bases outside gene matches: 5. The CDR3 protein is CASRRQGTNTEAFF. The CDR3 bases are TGTGCCAGCAGACGACAGGGTACGAACACTGAAGCTTTCTTT.

This clone came up a few times. The rearrangement links TRBV6-4 to TRBJ2-3; D is perhaps TRBD1 (6 bases). The germline CDR1 and CDR2 sequences are MRHNA and SNTAGT. Trimming took off 2 bases at V and 3 bases at J, with 12 bases between the two ends. The CDR3 runs to 15 residues. In DNA, the CDR3 is TGTGCCAGCAGTGACGGGGGCAAAGATACAGATACGCAGTATTTT. Amino acid sequence: CASSDGGKDTDTQYF.

This chain joins TRBV27 and TRBJ2-7; D perhaps matches TRBD2 (7 bases). Trimming pared 3 bases from V and 4 bases from J, leaving 13 bases between. The germline V gene encodes CDR1 MNHEY and CDR2 SMNVEV (reference sequence). There are 14 residues in the CDR3. The CDR3 is CASSFGGAGYEQYF. In DNA form, the CDR3 reads TGTGCCAGCAGTTTTGGGGGGGCAGGGTACGAGCAGTACTTC.

The genes are TRBV7-6 and TRBJ2-1, with 9 bases aligning to TRBD2. This CDR3 is 19 amino acids long. Germline values: CDR1 SGHVS, CDR2 FNYEAQ. V was clipped by 3 bases and J by 5 bases; unmatched bases: 17. The CDR3 DNA reads as TGTGCCAGCAGCTTCAGCCCACTAGAAGCGGGAGGCCCTCACAATGAGCAGTTCTTC. Translation: CASSFSPLEAGGPHNEQFF.

This clone was counted a single time. The gene calls are TRBV9 and TRBJ2-7; the match to TRBD2 covers 11 bases. The length of the CDR3 is 15 residues. Losses at the gene ends were 2 bases for V and 2 bases for J; bases not matched to a gene: 3. Per germline, CDR1 SGDLS and CDR2 YYNGEE. The CDR3 DNA is TGTGCCAGCAGCGTCCTAGCGGGAGGCCCCTACGAGCAGTACTTC. Translation gives CASSVLAGGPYEQYF.

The chain links TRBV5-4 to TRBJ1-1; D is undetermined. Trimming left V 0 bases short and J 3 bases short, with 12 bases between. CDR1 and CDR2 (germline): SGHNT, YYREEE (reference sequence). This CDR3 has 15 residues. CDR3 nucleotide sequence: TGTGCCAGCAGCTTGGATCTAGGGAGGGACACTGAAGCTTTCTTT. This sequence encodes CASSLDLGRDTEAFF.

In DNA, the CDR3 is TGTGCCAGCAGCCCAATTCCCGGGGGTCAATTCAACCACTACTATGGCTACACCTTC. Amino acid sequence: CASSPIPGGQFNHYYGYTF. The rearrangement joins TRBV7-9 to TRBJ1-2, with a possible D match to TRBD1 (5 bases). CDR1 is SEHNR and CDR2 is FQNEAQ in the germline V gene (reference sequence). The CDR3 runs 19 residues. V was trimmed by 5 bases and J by 3 bases, leaving 28 bases between them.

The chain joins TRBV27 to TRBJ2-2; D is unresolved. The CDR3 extends over 15 amino acids. Germline V CDR1 and CDR2: MNHEY, SMNVEV (reference sequence). V lost 3 bases to trimming and J lost 0 bases, with 8 bases between them. This CDR3 reads CASSLRRSNTGELFF. In DNA form, the CDR3 reads TGTGCCAGCAGTTTGAGGCGGTCGAACACCGGGGAGCTGTTTTTT.

This clone has a single count. The J gene is TRBJ1-1, the V gene TRBV5-6; 8 bases agree with TRBD1. This CDR3 has 15 residues. Germline V gene sequence: CDR1 SGHDT, CDR2 YYEEEE. Trimming cost V 3 bases and J 1 base; bases outside gene matches: 5. Here the CDR3 reads CASSWMGQENTEAFF. CDR3 nucleotide sequence: TGTGCCAGCAGCTGGATGGGACAGGAGAACACTGAAGCTTTCTTT.

V gene TRBV12-5 combines with J gene TRBJ2-1; D is perhaps TRBD1 or TRBD2 (5 bases each). The V and J ends lost 6 bases and 8 bases respectively, with 5 bases between them. This CDR3 region has 10 residues. The germline gives CDR1 LGHNT, CDR2 FRNRAP. The CDR3 DNA is TGTGCTAGTGGGGGGGATGAGCAGTTCTTC. Translation: CASGGDEQFF. Based on the CDR3 plus reference TRBV12-5 and TRBJ2-1, the full variable domain is DARVTQTPRHKVTEMGQEVTMRCQPILGHNTVFWYRQTMMQGLELLAYFRNRAPLDDSGMPKDRFSAEMPDATLATLKIQPSEPRDSAVYFCASGGDEQFFGPGTRLTVL.

In regard to this clone: Its ends do not fully match the called genes, so a read error is possible. The V and J genes are TRBV6-1 and TRBJ2-3, with D possibly being TRBD2 (5 bases). The CDR3 is 14 amino acids. The germline V gene encodes CDR1 MNHNS and CDR2 SASEGT. CDR3 loop: CASSEDGKLGPRDF. The CDR3 DNA follows: TGTGCCAGCAGTGAAGACGGGAAACTAGGGCCCCGGGATTTT.

CDR3 residues: CASSLGHDFVYNEQFF. In DNA form, the CDR3 reads TGTGCCAGCAGCTTGGGCCACGACTTTGTTTACAATGAGCAGTTCTTC. This chain joins TRBV5-4 and TRBJ2-1; D uncertain. The length of the CDR3 is 16 residues. V lost 0 bases, J lost 4 bases, and 14 bases lay in between. Per the germline V gene, CDR1 is SGHNT and CDR2 is YYREEE (reference sequence).

The chain has TRBV7-9 and TRBJ1-5, with D possibly being TRBD1 (5 bases). Germline CDR1 and CDR2: SEHNR and FQNEAQ (reference sequence). V was clipped by 3 bases and J by 4 bases, with 22 bases between them. The CDR3 covers 18 residues. The CDR3 loop reads CASSFGGSAGRVNQPQHF. CDR3 DNA: TGTGCCAGCAGCTTCGGGGGAAGTGCGGGGAGGGTTAATCAGCCCCAGCATTTT.

This clone showed up just once. The rearrangement links TRBV4-1 to TRBJ2-1; the match to TRBD2 covers 8 bases. This CDR3 has 17 residues. The V segment lost 1 base and the J segment 2 bases; nucleotides outside the gene matches: 7. Per the germline V gene, CDR1 is MGHRA and CDR2 is YSYEKL. The CDR3 DNA is TGCGCCAGCAGCCAAGGTCCCGGGAGGGCCCCCTACAATGAGCAGTTCTTC. It yields the protein CASSQGPGRAPYNEQFF.

This clone was observed once. This chain connects TRBV5-1 to TRBJ2-5; D is ambiguous. Trimming removed 0 bases at V and 2 bases at J, with 8 bases between. CDR3 size: 14 residues. CDR1 and CDR2 from the germline V gene are SGHRS and YFSETQ. CDR3 DNA: TGCGCCAGCAGCTTGGACATTCAACAAGAGACCCAGTACTTC. Protein sequence: CASSLDIQQETQYF.

The chain recombines TRBV7-7 with TRBJ2-7; 14 bases fit TRBD2. There are 15 residues in the CDR3. Germline values: CDR1 SSHAT, CDR2 FNYEAQ (reference sequence). V was clipped by 5 bases and J by 3 bases; unmatched bases: 3. Written as DNA, the CDR3 is TGTGCCAGCAGCCCGGGGACTAGCGGGAGCTACGAGCAGTACTTC. Translation: CASSPGTSGSYEQYF. Complete variable domain (other parts from reference TRBV7-7 and TRBJ2-7): GAGVSQSPRYKVTKRGQDVTLRCDPISSHATLYWYQQALGQGPEFLTYFNYEAQPDKSGLPSDRFSAERPEGSISTLTIQRTEQRDSAMYRCASSPGTSGSYEQYFGPGTRLTVT.

This clone appeared a single time. J is TRBJ2-2 and V is TRBV29-1; 10 nucleotides agree with TRBD2. CDR1 and CDR2 (germline): SQVTM, ANQGSEA. CDR3 size: 15 residues. The V segment lost 6 bases and the J segment 5 bases; nucleotides outside the gene matches: 9. The CDR3, as DNA: TGCAGCGTCGCTAAAAGCGGGAGGGGGACCGGGGAGCTGTTTTTT. Amino acid sequence: CSVAKSGRGTGELFF.

This clone was observed once. The chain links TRBV15 to TRBJ1-4, with D tentatively TRBD1 (5 bases). Germline CDR1 and CDR2: LNHNV and YYDKDF (reference sequence). The CDR3 has 15 residues. V was shortened by 0 bases and J by 5 bases, with 10 bases between the two germline ends. This CDR3 is CATSRDKGLNEKLFF. For the CDR3, the DNA is TGTGCCACCAGCAGAGATAAGGGGTTGAATGAAAAACTGTTTTTT.

The chain carries TRBV7-3 and TRBJ1-2; 10 nucleotides match TRBD1. Germline lookup yields CDR1 SGHTA and CDR2 FQGTGA. The CDR3 has 16 amino acids. Germline trimming cut 4 bases from V and 2 bases from J; bases unmatched to any gene: 7. CDR3 loop: CASSSPGTGANYGYTF. The CDR3 coding sequence is TGTGCCAGCAGCTCTCCCGGGACAGGGGCGAACTATGGCTACACCTTC.

The V gene is TRBV7-9, the J gene TRBJ1-2; 8 bases agree with TRBD1. The CDR3 extends over 15 amino acids. V was pared by 4 bases and J by 4 bases, with 8 bases of the junction left unmatched. The V gene's germline CDR1 is SEHNR and CDR2 FQNEAQ (reference sequence). The CDR3 DNA reads TGTGCCAGCAGCTCGACAGGGGTCAAGATCTATGGCTACACCTTC. This gives the protein CASSSTGVKIYGYTF.

This sequence joins TRBV6-6 and TRBJ1-5, with 7 bases that match TRBD1. V shed 5 bases and J 3 bases; nucleotides not matched to a gene: 10. The CDR3 has 16 amino acids. CDR1 MNHNY and CDR2 SVGAGI come from the germline V gene (reference sequence). The CDR3 sequence: CASSTSTGTINQPQHF. CDR3 DNA sequence: TGTGCCAGCAGTACCTCGACAGGGACTATCAATCAGCCCCAGCATTTT.

V usage is TRBV9 and J usage is TRBJ2-2; 8 positions agree with TRBD2. CDR1 is SGDLS and CDR2 is YYNGEE in the germline V gene. The CDR3 extends over 18 amino acids. J lost 0 bases, V lost 0 bases, and 7 bases had no gene match. CDR3 sequence (DNA): TGTGCCAGCAGCGTAGCTAATCTAGCGGGCACGAACACCGGGGAGCTGTTTTTT. As protein: CASSVANLAGTNTGELFF.

CDR3 loop: CASTQGAGETQYF. Written as DNA, the CDR3 is TGTGCCAGCACGCAGGGGGCCGGAGAGACCCAGTACTTC. This rearrangement joins TRBV21-1 to TRBJ2-5; TRBD1 reflects the table's D call only, with no check against the DNA. TRBV21-1 is deemed a pseudogene. This CDR3 has 13 residues.

The rearrangement uses TRBV4-3 and TRBJ2-7, with D tentatively TRBD1 or TRBD2 (6 bases each). CDR1 is LGHNA, CDR2 YSLEER, per germline. Trimming left V 0 bases short and J 1 base short, with 13 bases between. The CDR3 is 16 amino acids. CDR3 coding DNA: TGCGCCAGCAGCCAAGATTCGGCGGGACAATCCTACGAGCAGTACTTC. It codes for CASSQDSAGQSYEQYF.

This rearrangement joins TRBV4-1 to TRBJ2-7; D assignment may be TRBD1 or TRBD2 (6 bases each). CDR1 is MGHRA and CDR2 is YSYEKL in the germline V gene. The CDR3 length is 15 residues. V gave up 0 bases and J gave up 7 bases, with 16 bases separating them. CDR3 in amino acids: CASSQDHPPGAEQYF. The CDR3, as DNA: TGCGCCAGCAGCCAAGATCACCCTCCGGGGGCAGAGCAGTACTTC.